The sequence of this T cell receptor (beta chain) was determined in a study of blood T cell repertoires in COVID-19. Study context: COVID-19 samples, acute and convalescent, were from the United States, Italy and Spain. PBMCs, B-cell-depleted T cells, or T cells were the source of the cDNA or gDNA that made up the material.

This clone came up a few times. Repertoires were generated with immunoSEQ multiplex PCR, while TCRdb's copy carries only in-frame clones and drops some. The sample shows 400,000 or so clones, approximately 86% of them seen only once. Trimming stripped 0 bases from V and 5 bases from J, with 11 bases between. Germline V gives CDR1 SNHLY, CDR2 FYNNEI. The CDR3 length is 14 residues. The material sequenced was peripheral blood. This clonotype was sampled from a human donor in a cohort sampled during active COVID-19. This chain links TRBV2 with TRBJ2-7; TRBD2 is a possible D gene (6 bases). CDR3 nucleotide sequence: TGTGCCAGCAGTGAAGCATGGGCGGGAAACGAGCAGTACTTC. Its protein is CASSEAWAGNEQYF.